One and the same sample provided the 19 T cell receptor beta chains below, sequenced in a study. TCRdb re-derived calls from the RT-PCR reads in MiXCR, one entry per CDR3 protein. Here the sample spans about 680,000 distinct CDR3 sequences, 12% to 15% being singletons. The sample was memory CD4+ T cells from blood. The receptors shown here come from a female donor in good health, serving as a healthy control.

This clonotype was counted at least ten times. This chain connects TRBV4-3 to TRBJ1-3; D is undetermined. From germline, CDR1 is LGHNA and CDR2 YSLEER. The V gene lost 1 base and the J gene lost 2 bases, with 12 bases spanning the gap. This CDR3 comprises 16 residues. This chain's CDR3 is CASSQAPPSTGNTIYF. CDR3 DNA: TGCGCCAGCAGCCAAGCCCCCCCCTCGACTGGAAACACCATATATTTT.

This clonotype came up a few times. The J gene is TRBJ1-5, the V gene TRBV20-1, with D perhaps TRBD1 (6 bases). V shed 0 bases and J shed 5 bases, with 11 bases lying between them. Germline V gene data show CDR1 as DFQATT and CDR2 as SNEGSKA (reference sequence). This CDR3 has 14 amino acids. As DNA, the CDR3 is TGCAGTGCTAGAGATCTAGGGGGGGATCAGCCCCAGCATTTT. Its protein is CSARDLGGDQPQHF.

This clonotype was counted between two and nine times. This sequence joins TRBV5-1 and TRBJ2-1; TRBD1 agrees at 7 bases. The V segment lost 0 bases and the J segment 7 bases; nucleotides outside the gene matches: 13. CDR3 length equals 17 residues. The germline gives CDR1 SGHRS, CDR2 YFSETQ. CDR3 sequence: CASSLVGGFSSENEQFF. The CDR3 nucleotides read TGCGCCAGCAGCTTGGTAGGGGGCTTTAGTTCAGAAAATGAGCAGTTCTTC.

This clonotype showed up many times. The CDR3 DNA reads TGTGCCAGCAGTGTCCGCACAGGGAGCTATGGCTACACCTTC. As protein: CASSVRTGSYGYTF. The rearrangement uses TRBV6-6 and TRBJ1-2; a possible D gene is TRBD1 (6 bases). The CDR3 contains 14 residues. Trimming left V 5 bases short and J 4 bases short, with 14 bases between. Germline CDR1 MNHNY, CDR2 SVGAGI (reference sequence).

Only a few counts were recorded for this clonotype. The rearrangement joins TRBV5-1 to TRBJ1-1, with TRBD1 matching over 9 bases. The CDR3 covers 18 residues. Germline CDR1 and CDR2: SGHRS and YFSETQ. J gave up 5 bases and V 1 base, and 15 bases lay outside the gene matches. Written as DNA, the CDR3 is TGCGCCAGCAGCTTGTTGCCATCCACCGGGACAGGGAATACTGAAGCTTTCTTT. Its protein product is CASSLLPSTGTGNTEAFF.

The rearrangement uses TRBV6-5 and TRBJ2-3; 10 nucleotides line up with TRBD1. The CDR3 runs to 15 residues. The germline CDR1 and CDR2 sequences are MNHEY and SVGAGI. J gave up 2 bases and V 6 bases, and 5 bases lay outside the gene matches. In DNA, the CDR3 is TGTGCCAGCAGAGGACAGGGGGTCGCCACAGATACGCAGTATTTT. This gives the protein CASRGQGVATDTQYF.

In this sample, this clonotype turned up a few times. V gene TRBV7-8 combines with J gene TRBJ2-1; D possibly corresponds to TRBD1 (5 bases). Germline values: CDR1 SGHVS, CDR2 FQNEAQ. Trimming cost V 2 bases and J 4 bases, with 12 bases left between them. The CDR3 runs to 15 residues. This CDR3 is CASSLSGRTYNEQFF. Written as DNA, the CDR3 is TGTGCCAGCAGCTTAAGTGGACGGACATACAATGAGCAGTTCTTC.

The V call is TRBV20-1, the J call TRBJ2-3; TRBD1 might be the D (6 bases). The CDR3 runs to 15 residues. Between the trimmed V and J ends, which lost 0 bases and 2 bases, there was a span of 12 bases. Germline V gene data show CDR1 as DFQATT and CDR2 as SNEGSKA (reference sequence). The CDR3, as DNA: TGCAGTGCTAGAGAAAGAACAGGGCCCACAGATACGCAGTATTTT. Protein product: CSARERTGPTDTQYF.

This chain uses TRBV19 with TRBJ1-5; 8 bases agree with TRBD1. This CDR3 is 13 amino acids long. From germline, CDR1 is LNHDA and CDR2 SQIVND (reference sequence). Trimming took 9 bases from V and 5 from J; bases not matched to a gene: 6. The CDR3 spells CARGTGKDQPQHF. As DNA, the CDR3 is TGTGCCAGAGGGACAGGTAAAGATCAGCCCCAGCATTTT. Looking up the rest from reference TRBV19 and TRBJ1-5 gives the full variable domain: DGGITQSPKYLFRKEGQNVTLSCEQNLNHDAMYWYRQDPGQGLRLIYYSQIVNDFQKGDIAEGYSVSREKKESFPLTVTSAQKNPTAFYLCARGTGKDQPQHFGDGTRLSIL.

This clonotype appeared many times. The chain couples TRBV4-2 to TRBJ1-5; possible D gene TRBD1, 5 bases. The germline gives CDR1 LGHNA, CDR2 YNFKEQ. The CDR3 contains 15 residues. V was trimmed by 0 bases and J by 7 bases, leaving 13 bases between them. CDR3: CASSQDSQGGQPQHF. The CDR3, as DNA: TGTGCCAGCAGCCAAGATAGCCAGGGAGGACAGCCCCAGCATTTT.

In its sample, this clonotype was seen a few times. The chain combines TRBV25-1 with TRBJ2-1, with D possibly TRBD2 on 5 matching bases. Germline CDR1 reads MGHDK; CDR2 reads SYGVNS. This CDR3 contains 13 residues. The V end was cut by 7 bases, the J end by 7 bases, with 14 bases between. The CDR3 sequence: CASKLARANEQFF. The CDR3 DNA follows: TGTGCCAGCAAATTAGCGAGGGCGAATGAGCAGTTCTTC.

This clonotype was detected a few times. V is TRBV20-1 and J is TRBJ2-5; 10 bases align to TRBD2. CDR3 length: 17 amino acids. Germline V gene sequence: CDR1 DFQATT, CDR2 SNEGSKA (reference sequence). V gave up 1 base and J gave up 1 base; unmatched junction bases: 9. CDR3 DNA sequence: TGCAGTGCTAGAGCCGGAGGGGGACTAGCGTTCCAAGAGACCCAGTACTTC. It yields the protein CSARAGGGLAFQETQYF.

This clonotype has at least ten counts. The chain carries TRBV12-3 or TRBV12-4 and TRBJ2-5; D gene ambiguous. The CDR3 contains 13 residues. V was pared by 3 bases and J by 2 bases, with 7 bases between. CDR3 amino acids: CASSFNNQETQYF. The CDR3, as DNA: TGTGCCAGCAGTTTCAACAATCAAGAGACCCAGTACTTC.

The rearrangement uses TRBV6-5 and TRBJ1-4; D unclear. Germline loops: CDR1 MNHEY, CDR2 SVGAGI. Trimming removed 0 bases at V and 2 bases at J, with 13 bases between. The length of the CDR3 is 17 residues. The CDR3 sequence is CASSYSWEVGTNEKLFF. The CDR3 bases are TGTGCCAGCAGTTACTCGTGGGAGGTGGGGACTAATGAAAAACTGTTTTTT.

V gene TRBV5-1 combines with J gene TRBJ2-5; D may correspond to TRBD1 or TRBD2 (5 bases each). Trimming pared 3 bases from V and 6 bases from J, leaving 21 bases between. The CDR3 is 16 amino acids. Germline V gene data show CDR1 as SGHRS and CDR2 as YFSETQ. The CDR3 loop reads CASSSTTRGDGKTQYF. CDR3 DNA sequence: TGCGCCAGCAGCTCGACTACACGGGGCGACGGGAAGACCCAGTACTTC. The full variable domain, its missing parts supplied by reference TRBV5-1 and TRBJ2-5, is KAGVTQTPRYLIKTRGQQVTLSCSPISGHRSVSWYQQTPGQGLQFLFEYFSETQRNKGNFPGRFSGRQFSNSRSEMNVSTLELGDSALYLCASSSTTRGDGKTQYFGPGTRLLVL.

In regard to this clonotype: Mismatch with germline at one junction end may stem from a read error. The chain is built from TRBV28 and TRBJ2-7; 9 bases align to TRBD1. The CDR3 extends over 15 amino acids. Per germline, CDR1 MDHEN and CDR2 SYDVKM. CDR3 DNA: TGTGCCAGCAGCAATCCGGGACAGGGCCTTAAAGGTGTGAACTTC. It specifies CASSNPGQGLKGVNF.

This clonotype has a count of ten or more. This chain links TRBV12-3 or TRBV12-4 with TRBJ2-2; TRBD1 matches at 10 bases. This CDR3 is built from 16 residues. The J segment lost 4 bases and the V segment lost 4 bases, leaving 6 bases of the junction unmatched. The CDR3 reads CASSSSRTGGTGELFF. CDR3 nucleotides: TGTGCCAGCAGTTCGAGTAGGACAGGGGGCACCGGGGAGCTGTTTTTT.

This clonotype occurred many times. CDR3 bases: TGCAGTGCTAGAGATGGGGACCTGAGCTCCTACGAGCAGTACTTC. The encoded protein is CSARDGDLSSYEQYF. The rearrangement uses TRBV20-1 and TRBJ2-7, with D possibly being TRBD1 or TRBD2 (5 bases each). The CDR3 has 15 residues. Germline CDR1 and CDR2: DFQATT and SNEGSKA (reference sequence). Trimming shortened V by 0 bases and J by 0 bases, and 12 bases separated the two germline ends.

This clonotype was recorded a few times. This chain links TRBV5-6 with TRBJ2-7, with D possibly called TRBD1 or TRBD2 (5 bases each). Germline CDR1 reads SGHDT; CDR2 reads YYEEEE. V was pared by 1 base and J by 0 bases, with 11 bases between. CDR3 size: 15 residues. The CDR3 DNA is TGTGCCAGCAGCTTGCTGGGGGAACTCTCCTACGAGCAGTACTTC. Amino acid sequence: CASSLLGELSYEQYF.